Shown below are 22 T cell receptor beta chains from a single sample sequenced in a study of Graves' ophthalmopathy and Graves' hyperthyroidism (dated by TCRdb to between 2017 and 2018). The instrument given in TCRdb is Illumina HiSeq 2000. For repertoire sequencing, the TCR beta CDR3 regions were amplified from RNA transcripts. HTBI primers and the Qiagen OneStep RT-PCR kit were used in a first-round RT-PCR, which was followed by a second-round multiplex PCR, size selection and purification. Through fastp at Q25 and MiXCR, TCRdb rebuilt clones from the public reads, retaining in-frame beta chains. CDR3 protein sequences are deduplicated, and each keeps its most common genes and DNA. For this sample the table gives 170,000 or so distinct CDR3 sequences, of which more than 30% were detected only once. Clones ranked in the top ten supply approximately 6.3% of the sample. The sequenced sample consisted of peripheral blood. The receptor source for this set is a woman between 35 and 50 years old with Graves' ophthalmopathy. Donor details come from another sample of the same person, matched by shared clones.

This sequence joins TRBV10-2 and TRBJ2-5; D may be TRBD1 (7 bases). Germline values: CDR1 WSHSY, CDR2 SAAADI. The length of the CDR3 is 15 residues. The ends were cut back, 6 bases at V and 5 bases at J, with 19 bases in the middle. CDR3 nucleotide sequence: TGCGCCAGCAGGATAGACAGGGAGGCCGGGGAGACCCAGTACTTC. It is translated as CASRIDREAGETQYF.

This clonotype was observed a few times. The rearrangement links TRBV6-2 or TRBV6-3 to TRBJ2-7; D is undetermined. CDR1 MNHEY and CDR2 SVGEGT come from the germline V gene. This CDR3 region has 14 residues. V shed 6 bases and J shed 3 bases, with 15 bases lying between them. The CDR3 reads CASSSQRASYEQYF. DNA of the CDR3: TGTGCCAGCAGCTCACAAAGGGCTAGCTACGAGCAGTACTTC.

V gene TRBV24-1 combines with J gene TRBJ2-5; 7 bases match TRBD1. The germline gives CDR1 KGHDR, CDR2 SFDVKD. This CDR3 is 13 amino acids long. With V trimmed by 5 bases and J by 4 bases, 3 bases remained unmatched. The DNA of the CDR3 is TGTGCCACCAGTGTTCAGGGGGTAGAGACCCAGTACTTC. Its translation is CATSVQGVETQYF.

The V gene is TRBV6-5, the J gene TRBJ2-7; D not certain. CDR1 MNHEY and CDR2 SVGAGI come from the germline V gene. Trimming cost V 0 bases and J 1 base, with 7 bases left between them. This CDR3 is built from 14 residues. The CDR3 is CASSYSAGSYEQYF. The CDR3 DNA follows: TGTGCCAGCAGTTACTCTGCCGGATCCTACGAGCAGTACTTC.

The chain joins TRBV11-2 to TRBJ2-7, with 8 bases identical to TRBD2. The CDR3 is made up of 15 amino acids. Per the germline V gene, CDR1 is SGHAT and CDR2 is FQNNGV. Trimming took 1 base from V and 4 from J; bases not matched to a gene: 6. This CDR3 reads CASSLGASGGYEQYF. For the CDR3, the DNA is TGTGCCAGCAGCTTAGGTGCGAGCGGGGGATACGAGCAGTACTTC.

This clonotype was seen just once. The chain has TRBV27 and TRBJ1-6; tentative D call: TRBD1 (5 bases). CDR3 length: 15 amino acids. The V gene lost 5 bases and the J gene lost 5 bases, with 13 bases spanning the gap. Germline loops: CDR1 MNHEY, CDR2 SMNVEV (reference sequence). The CDR3 DNA sequence: TGTGCCAGCAGTGACCGGGACCCAGATAATTCACCCCTCCACTTT. Residues: CASSDRDPDNSPLHF.

This clonotype was observed at least ten times. The genes are TRBV5-6 and TRBJ2-7, with 8 positions matching TRBD1. The V and J ends lost 2 bases and 9 bases, in that order; junction bases with no gene match: 4. CDR3 size: 12 residues. CDR1 and CDR2 from the germline V gene are SGHDT and YYEEEE. CDR3 sequence: CASSLGQGGQYF. As DNA, the CDR3 is TGTGCCAGCAGCTTAGGACAGGGTGGGCAGTACTTC.

At least ten counts were recorded for this clonotype. CDR3 sequence (DNA): TGCAGCGTTGTGTTTGTATGGGGAATGAACAGGGACACCGGGGAGCTGTTTTTT. Encoded protein: CSVVFVWGMNRDTGELFF. The chain joins TRBV29-1 to TRBJ2-2; possible D gene TRBD1, 6 bases. The germline V gene has CDR1 SQVTM and CDR2 ANQGSEA. The CDR3 contains 18 residues. V lost 4 bases and J lost 3, with 24 bases in between.

The chain recombines TRBV12-3 or TRBV12-4 with TRBJ1-2; 8 bases agree with TRBD1. J gave up 6 bases and V 1 base, and 7 bases lay outside the gene matches. The CDR3 has 15 residues. The CDR3 protein is CASSLVAGGLHGYTF. The CDR3 nucleotides are TGTGCCAGCAGTTTAGTGGCAGGGGGCCTCCATGGCTACACCTTC.

In this sample, this clonotype turned up many times. This rearrangement joins TRBV28 to TRBJ2-7; D is unclear. The CDR3 is made up of 13 amino acids. Germline values: CDR1 MDHEN, CDR2 SYDVKM. Trimming took off 1 base at V and 3 bases at J, with 7 bases between the two ends. The CDR3 loop is CASSLSQSYEQYF. Written as DNA, the CDR3 is TGTGCCAGCAGTTTATCCCAAAGCTACGAGCAGTACTTC.

This clonotype was recorded many times. The chain joins TRBV19 to TRBJ1-3, with D tentatively TRBD1 (5 bases). V dropped 9 bases and J dropped 0 bases, with 15 bases sitting between them. Germline lookup yields CDR1 LNHDA and CDR2 SQIVND (reference sequence). CDR3 length equals 15 residues. The CDR3 DNA reads as TGTGCCAGCCAAGACAGCATATACTCTGGAAACACCATATATTTT. Translating gives CASQDSIYSGNTIYF.

The chain links TRBV6-2 or TRBV6-3 to TRBJ2-7, with D hard to call. Trimming cost V 7 bases and J 7 bases, with 23 bases left between them. Germline lookup yields CDR1 MNHEY and CDR2 SVGEGT. There are 15 residues in the CDR3. CDR3 sequence reads: CASTPAAGRLGEQYF. CDR3 DNA: TGTGCCAGCACCCCGGCGGCTGGGCGGTTGGGAGAGCAGTACTTC.

The rearrangement uses TRBV12-3 or TRBV12-4 and TRBJ1-5; possibly TRBD1 for D (5 bases). Trimming stripped 4 bases from V and 9 bases from J, with 22 bases between. The CDR3 loop spans 16 amino acids. The DNA of the CDR3 is TGTGCCAGCAGTTCCCCGGGACCGACGTCCTTGTGGCCCCAGCATTTT. Translating it yields CASSSPGPTSLWPQHF.

The chain combines TRBV10-3 with TRBJ1-1, with TRBD1 matching over 7 bases. This CDR3 comprises 16 residues. Germline CDR1 ENHRY, CDR2 SYGVKD. The CDR3 DNA reads as TGTGTCCCCCGGGGACAGACCTATCACATGAACACTGAAGCTTTCTTT. It yields the protein CVPRGQTYHMNTEAFF.

This clonotype was seen ten or more times. The chain links TRBV6-5 to TRBJ1-6; 8 nucleotides agree with TRBD1. Germline V gene lookup returns CDR1 MNHEY and CDR2 SVGAGI. The CDR3 runs 17 residues. Unmatched junction bases numbered 11, after V lost 3 bases and J lost 7 bases. CDR3 in DNA: TGTGCCAGCAGTTATACAGGGGGGCGGGGCAGCAATTCACCCCTCCACTTT. This translates into CASSYTGGRGSNSPLHF.

This clonotype was counted many times. The chain carries TRBV2 and TRBJ1-5; 9 nucleotides agree with TRBD1. V shed 8 bases and J 0 bases; nucleotides not matched to a gene: 11. The CDR3 is 17 residues long. Per the germline V gene, CDR1 is SNHLY and CDR2 is FYNNEI. Written as DNA, the CDR3 is TGTGCCAGCTGCCAGACGGACAGGGGATATAGCAATCAGCCCCAGCATTTT. It specifies CASCQTDRGYSNQPQHF. Together with reference TRBV2 and TRBJ1-5, the CDR3 gives the full variable domain: EPEVTQTPSHQVTQMGQEVILRCVPISNHLYFYWYRQILGQKVEFLVSFYNNEISEKSEIFDDQFSVERPDGSNFTLKIRSTKLEDSAMYFCASCQTDRGYSNQPQHFGDGTRLSIL.

This clonotype occurred many times. The chain joins TRBV28 to TRBJ1-2; D is possibly TRBD1 (6 bases). V lost 5 bases to trimming and J lost 2 bases, with 9 bases between them. The CDR3 consists of 13 residues. The germline CDR1 and CDR2 sequences are MDHEN and SYDVKM. The CDR3 DNA sequence: TGTGCCAGCAGTCCAGACAGGAACTATGGCTACACCTTC. Its translation: CASSPDRNYGYTF.

The chain joins TRBV6-1 to TRBJ1-2, with TRBD1 matching over 10 bases. The CDR3 contains 17 residues. The trim removed 2 bases at V and 1 base at J, leaving 7 bases unmatched. Per the germline V gene, CDR1 is MNHNS and CDR2 is SASEGT. The CDR3 bases are TGTGCCAGCAGTGAAATCGGGACAGGGGCCGTTAACTATGGCTACACCTTC. This codes for CASSEIGTGAVNYGYTF.

This clonotype was counted ten times or more. The chain has TRBV11-2 and TRBJ2-7; no definite D call. The CDR3 totals 14 residues. Trimming stripped 5 bases from V and 3 bases from J, with 14 bases between. Germline values: CDR1 SGHAT, CDR2 FQNNGV. The CDR3 nucleotides read TGTGCCAGCAGCCCGATACCCGGACGCTACGAGCAGTACTTC. Its protein product is CASSPIPGRYEQYF.

This sequence joins TRBV12-3 or TRBV12-4 and TRBJ2-2; weak D call: TRBD1 (5 bases). V shed 3 bases and J shed 4 bases, with 9 bases lying between them. The CDR3 loop spans 14 amino acids. The CDR3 region has the DNA TGTGCCAGCAGTTTTCAGGGCCCCACCGGGGAGCTGTTTTTT. The encoded protein is CASSFQGPTGELFF.

The table lists this clonotype with many counts. This chain joins TRBV10-3 and TRBJ1-1, with TRBD1 identical over 9 bases. CDR1 and CDR2 from the germline V gene are ENHRY and SYGVKD. CDR3 size: 17 residues. Losses at the gene ends were 4 bases for V and 4 bases for J; bases not matched to a gene: 13. CDR3 sequence (DNA): TGTGCCATCAGTGGGGGGACAGGGTCGTTTTTAGGCACTGAAGCTTTCTTT. This translates into CAISGGTGSFLGTEAFF.

This clonotype has ten or more counts. The rearrangement uses TRBV6-5 and TRBJ2-5, with D unclear. V lost 6 bases to trimming and J lost 5 bases, with 16 bases between them. There are 14 residues in the CDR3. The germline CDR1 and CDR2 sequences are MNHEY and SVGAGI. CDR3 protein: CASSNEGMGETQYF. The CDR3 DNA sequence: TGTGCCAGCAGCAACGAAGGGATGGGCGAGACCCAGTACTTC.